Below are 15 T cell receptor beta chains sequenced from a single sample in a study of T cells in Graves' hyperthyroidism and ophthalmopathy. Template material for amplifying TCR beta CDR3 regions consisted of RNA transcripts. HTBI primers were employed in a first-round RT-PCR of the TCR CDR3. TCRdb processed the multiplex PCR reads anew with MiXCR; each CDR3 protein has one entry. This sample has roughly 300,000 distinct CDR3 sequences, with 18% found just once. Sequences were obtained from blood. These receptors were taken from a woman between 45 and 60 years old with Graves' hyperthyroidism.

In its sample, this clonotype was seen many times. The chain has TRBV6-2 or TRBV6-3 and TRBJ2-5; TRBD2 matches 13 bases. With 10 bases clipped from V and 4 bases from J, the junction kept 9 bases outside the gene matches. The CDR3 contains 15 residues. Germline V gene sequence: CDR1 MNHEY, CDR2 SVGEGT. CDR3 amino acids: CATERGLAGLETQYF. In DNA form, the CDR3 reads TGTGCCACCGAACGGGGACTAGCGGGACTAGAGACCCAGTACTTC.

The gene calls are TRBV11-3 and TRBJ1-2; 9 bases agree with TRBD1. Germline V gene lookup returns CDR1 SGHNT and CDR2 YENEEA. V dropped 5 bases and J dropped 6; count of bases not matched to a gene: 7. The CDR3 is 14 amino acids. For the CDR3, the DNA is TGTGCCAGCAGCCCACGGGACAGGGATCATGGCTACACCTTC. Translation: CASSPRDRDHGYTF.

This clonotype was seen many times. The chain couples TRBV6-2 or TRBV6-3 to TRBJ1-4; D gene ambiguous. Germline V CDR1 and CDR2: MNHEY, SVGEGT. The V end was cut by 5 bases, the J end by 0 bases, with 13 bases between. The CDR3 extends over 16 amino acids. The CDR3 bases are TGTGCCAGCAGTCCAGGTGATGGCGCAACTAATGAAAAACTGTTTTTT. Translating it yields CASSPGDGATNEKLFF.

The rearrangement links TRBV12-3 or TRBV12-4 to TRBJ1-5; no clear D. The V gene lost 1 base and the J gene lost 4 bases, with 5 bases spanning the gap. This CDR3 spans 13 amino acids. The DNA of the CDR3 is TGTGCCAGCAGTTTAGAACGGAATCAGCCCCAGCATTTT. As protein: CASSLERNQPQHF.

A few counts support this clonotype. The DNA for the CDR3 is TGTGCCAGCAGTGGCCTAGGACAGGGGGGGTTTAGGAACATTCAGTACTTC. Translation: CASSGLGQGGFRNIQYF. The chain employs TRBV6-1 and TRBJ2-4, with 10 bases lining up with TRBD1. Unmatched junction bases numbered 13, after V lost 4 bases and J lost 7 bases. The CDR3 sequence is 17 residues long. The germline V gene encodes CDR1 MNHNS and CDR2 SASEGT.

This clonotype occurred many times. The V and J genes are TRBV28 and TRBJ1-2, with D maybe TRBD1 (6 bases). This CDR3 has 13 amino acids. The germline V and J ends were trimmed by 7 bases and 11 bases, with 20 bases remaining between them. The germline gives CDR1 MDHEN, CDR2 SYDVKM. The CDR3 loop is CASILGGGQAYTF. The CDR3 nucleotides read TGTGCCAGCATCCTCGGAGGGGGACAAGCGTACACCTTC.

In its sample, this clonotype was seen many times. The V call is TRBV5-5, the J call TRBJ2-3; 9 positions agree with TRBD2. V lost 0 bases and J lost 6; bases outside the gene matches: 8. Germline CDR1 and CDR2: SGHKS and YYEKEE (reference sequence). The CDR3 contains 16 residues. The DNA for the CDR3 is TGTGCCAGCAGCTTGGTTAGCGGGGGCGTCCAGGATACGCAGTATTTT. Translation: CASSLVSGGVQDTQYF. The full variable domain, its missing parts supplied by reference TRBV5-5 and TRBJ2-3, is DAGVTQSPTHLIKTRGQQVTLRCSPISGHKSVSWYQQVLGQGPQFIFQYYEKEERGRGNFPDRFSARQFPNYSSELNVNALLLGDSALYLCASSLVSGGVQDTQYFGPGTRLTVL.

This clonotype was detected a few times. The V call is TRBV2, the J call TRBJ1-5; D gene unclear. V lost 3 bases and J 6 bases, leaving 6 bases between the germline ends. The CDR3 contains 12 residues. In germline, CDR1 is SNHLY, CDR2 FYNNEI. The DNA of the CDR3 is TGTGCCAGCAGTGAGGGATCTCAGCCCCAGCATTTT. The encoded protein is CASSEGSQPQHF.

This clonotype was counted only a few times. CDR3 bases: TGCAGTGCTCCCCCTCAGGGGCCCGGGGGGGAGCAGTACTTC. Translation: CSAPPQGPGGEQYF. The V and J genes are TRBV20-1 and TRBJ2-7; D perhaps matches TRBD2 (7 bases). V was trimmed by 5 bases and J by 7 bases, leaving 21 bases between them. This CDR3 spans 14 amino acids. The germline gives CDR1 DFQATT, CDR2 SNEGSKA (reference sequence).

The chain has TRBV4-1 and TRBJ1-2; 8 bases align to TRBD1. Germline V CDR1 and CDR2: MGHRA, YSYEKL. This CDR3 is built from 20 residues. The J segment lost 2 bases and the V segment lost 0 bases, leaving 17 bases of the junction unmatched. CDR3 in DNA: TGCGCCAGCAGCCAAGAAGTTTTTACCGGGACAGGACTTTTAAACTATGGCTACACCTTC. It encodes CASSQEVFTGTGLLNYGYTF.

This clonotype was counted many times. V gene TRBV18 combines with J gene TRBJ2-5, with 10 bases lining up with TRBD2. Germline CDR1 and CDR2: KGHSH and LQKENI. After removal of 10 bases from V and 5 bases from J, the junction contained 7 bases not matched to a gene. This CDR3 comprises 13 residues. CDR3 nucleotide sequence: TGTGCCACCCAATCGGGACTAGCGGAGACCCAGTACTTC. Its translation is CATQSGLAETQYF.

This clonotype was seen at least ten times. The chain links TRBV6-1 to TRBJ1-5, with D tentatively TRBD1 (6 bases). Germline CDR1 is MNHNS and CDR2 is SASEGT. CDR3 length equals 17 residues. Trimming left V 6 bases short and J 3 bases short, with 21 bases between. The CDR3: CASRGRGAPPLNQPQHF. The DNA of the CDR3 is TGTGCCAGCAGGGGCAGGGGCGCCCCACCTCTCAATCAGCCCCAGCATTTT.

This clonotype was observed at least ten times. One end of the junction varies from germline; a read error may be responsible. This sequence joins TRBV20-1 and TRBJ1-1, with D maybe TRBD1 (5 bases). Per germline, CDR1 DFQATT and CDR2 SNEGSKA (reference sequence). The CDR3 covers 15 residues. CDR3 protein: CSARDSFTGNTEAFF. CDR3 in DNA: TGCAGTGCCAGAGACAGTTTCACAGGAAACACTGAAGCTTTCTTT.

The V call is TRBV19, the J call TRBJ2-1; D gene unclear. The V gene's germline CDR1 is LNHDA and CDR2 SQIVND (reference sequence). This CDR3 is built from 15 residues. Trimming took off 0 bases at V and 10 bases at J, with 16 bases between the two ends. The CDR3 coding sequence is TGTGCCAGTAGTATAGATCTATCCGGGTACGACGAGCAGTTCTTC. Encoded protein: CASSIDLSGYDEQFF.

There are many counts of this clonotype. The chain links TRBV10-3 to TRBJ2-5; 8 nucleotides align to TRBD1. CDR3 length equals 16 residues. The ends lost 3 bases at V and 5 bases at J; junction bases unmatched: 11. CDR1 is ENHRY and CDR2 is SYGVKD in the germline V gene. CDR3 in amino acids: CAISDPSQGAGETQYF. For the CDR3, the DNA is TGTGCCATCAGTGACCCTTCTCAGGGGGCAGGGGAGACCCAGTACTTC.